The 23 T cell receptor beta chains below were found in one sample sequenced in a study of shared clonotypes between healthy human individuals. Data came from immunoSEQ multiplex PCR; TCRdb stores just in-frame clones and leaves some out. Of around 1.6 million clones in the sample, approximately 98% were seen once. The specimen sequenced was naive CD4+ T cells sorted from blood. Subset of the sample: CD45RA+ positively selected. The receptors originated from a man in his thirties or forties in good health.

This clone was observed a single time. At the DNA level, this CDR3 is encoded by other sequences in the same sample as well. The chain employs TRBV5-1 and TRBJ2-7; D call uncertain. V lost 4 bases and J lost 2, with 4 bases in between. Germline assignment: CDR1 SGHRS and CDR2 YFSETQ. CDR3 length: 11 residues. The CDR3 bases are TGCGCCAGCAGCAATACCTACGAGCAGTACTTC. It translates to CASSNTYEQYF.

The rearrangement links TRBV15 to TRBJ1-4, with D possibly matching TRBD1 (6 bases). This CDR3 spans 16 amino acids. Trimming took off 5 bases at V and 0 bases at J, with 13 bases between the two ends. Germline CDR1 reads LNHNV; CDR2 reads YYDKDF (reference sequence). The chain's CDR3 is CATSRRTDPTNEKLFF. The CDR3 DNA reads TGTGCCACCAGCCGCCGGACAGATCCAACTAATGAAAAACTGTTTTTT.

This chain joins TRBV28 and TRBJ1-5; D gene unclear. CDR3 length: 16 amino acids. In germline, CDR1 is MDHEN, CDR2 SYDVKM. V lost 3 bases to trimming and J lost 5 bases, with 17 bases between them. DNA for the CDR3: TGTGCCAGCAGTTTCCTCGCACTGGCCAAATATCAGCCCCAGCATTTT. This gives the protein CASSFLALAKYQPQHF.

The rearrangement uses TRBV5-8 and TRBJ2-7; no reliable D call. The V and J ends lost 0 bases and 1 base respectively, with 8 bases between them. Per germline, CDR1 SGHTS and CDR2 YDEGEE. The CDR3 runs 14 residues. CDR3 protein: CASSLAAGSYEQYF. For the CDR3, the DNA is TGTGCCAGCAGCTTGGCGGCAGGTTCCTACGAGCAGTACTTC.

The V and J genes are TRBV10-3 and TRBJ2-5; 7 positions agree with TRBD1. The CDR3 has 12 amino acids. Germline assignment: CDR1 ENHRY and CDR2 SYGVKD. V trimming: 11 bases; J trimming: 5 bases; junction bases outside the gene matches: 8. This CDR3 is CAHRGVGETQYF. The CDR3 DNA is TGTGCCCACAGGGGCGTTGGGGAGACCCAGTACTTC.

The V and J genes are TRBV2 and TRBJ1-5; maybe TRBD1 (5 bases). The V and J ends lost 7 bases and 5 bases respectively, with 12 bases between them. Germline CDR1 is SNHLY and CDR2 is FYNNEI. The length of the CDR3 is 13 residues. DNA of the CDR3: TGTGCCAGCAAGGGGCAAAGCGATCAGCCCCAGCATTTT. It yields the protein CASKGQSDQPQHF.

Concerning this clone itself: One junction end does not reproduce the germline sequence, and a read error may be involved. This chain uses TRBV28 with TRBJ2-7; D gene ambiguous. This CDR3 is built from 13 residues. Germline V gene sequence: CDR1 MDHEN, CDR2 SYDVKM. The CDR3: CASSLSAQIPRDF. In DNA, the CDR3 is TGTGCCAGCAGTTTAAGCGCCCAAATCCCTCGGGACTTC.

The rearrangement links TRBV5-3 to TRBJ1-1; D gene ambiguous. TRBV5-3 is recorded as an ORF, its role being uncertain. This CDR3 spans 12 amino acids. V was clipped by 2 bases and J by 8 bases, with 10 bases between them. The CDR3 here is CARSFVRAEAFF. CDR3 nucleotides: TGTGCCAGAAGCTTCGTAAGGGCCGAAGCTTTCTTT.

Here the CDR3 reads CASSQIGLGLAGTGANVLTF. The CDR3 DNA reads as TGCGCCAGCAGCCAAATAGGGTTAGGGCTAGCGGGAACTGGGGCCAACGTCCTGACTTTC. The chain has TRBV4-1 and TRBJ2-6; 9 positions match TRBD2. Trimming at V came to 2 bases and at J to 2 bases, leaving 13 bases not matched to a gene. This CDR3 is 20 amino acids long. Germline V gene sequence: CDR1 MGHRA, CDR2 YSYEKL.

The rearrangement joins TRBV7-3 to TRBJ2-1, with unresolved D. Germline V gene lookup returns CDR1 SGHTA and CDR2 FQGTGA. V was clipped by 2 bases and J by 7 bases, with 12 bases between them. The CDR3 is 14 amino acids. CDR3: CASSLLLTKNEQFF. The CDR3 bases are TGTGCCAGCAGCTTACTACTAACGAAGAATGAGCAGTTCTTC.

The chain combines TRBV7-6 with TRBJ1-3, with D uncertain. CDR1 is SGHVS and CDR2 is FNYEAQ in the germline V gene. This CDR3 comprises 13 residues. Trimming pared 5 bases from V and 2 bases from J, leaving 7 bases between. CDR3 DNA: TGTGCCAGCAGCCTGAGAACTGGAAACACCATATATTTT. This sequence encodes CASSLRTGNTIYF.

The rearrangement uses TRBV29-1 and TRBJ2-1; TRBD2 aligns across 10 bases. The germline V gene has CDR1 SQVTM and CDR2 ANQGSEA. V gave up 4 bases and J gave up 7 bases; unmatched junction bases: 7. This CDR3 has 14 residues. The CDR3 loop reads CSVGAGGPANEQFF. DNA for the CDR3: TGCAGCGTTGGAGCGGGAGGGCCGGCGAATGAGCAGTTCTTC.

V is TRBV14 and J is TRBJ2-3; no firm D call. In germline, CDR1 is SGHDN, CDR2 FVKESK. V lost 6 bases to trimming and J lost 4 bases, with 8 bases between them. CDR3 length: 12 residues. The CDR3 here is CASRDAADTQYF. The CDR3 region has the DNA TGTGCCAGCAGAGACGCGGCAGATACGCAGTATTTT.

This chain uses TRBV5-1 with TRBJ2-1; 9 bases map to TRBD2. Germline V lookup: CDR1 SGHRS, CDR2 YFSETQ. This CDR3 contains 14 residues. The V gene end was trimmed by 10 bases and the J gene end by 2 bases; junction bases not matched to a gene: 7. The CDR3 region is CASRRLAAYNEQFF. The CDR3 DNA is TGCGCCTCCCGGCGACTAGCGGCCTACAATGAGCAGTTCTTC.

This clone was found once. This chain links TRBV7-2 with TRBJ2-1; TRBD2 matches 7 bases. CDR3 size: 16 residues. V trimming: 6 bases; J trimming: 4 bases; junction bases outside the gene matches: 12. The germline gives CDR1 SGHTA, CDR2 FQGNSA. In DNA form, the CDR3 reads TGTGCCAGCAGAAGCACCCAACCGCGGGGGTACAATGAGCAGTTCTTC. Its protein product is CASRSTQPRGYNEQFF.

The chain uses TRBV11-2 and TRBJ1-1, with unresolved D. This CDR3 has 18 amino acids. Germline CDR1 SGHAT, CDR2 FQNNGV. V was pared by 1 base and J by 0 bases, with 18 bases between. The DNA for the CDR3 is TGTGCCAGCAGCTTAGCATCCCCGATCTGGGCGGTGAACACTGAAGCTTTCTTT. This translates into CASSLASPIWAVNTEAFF.

This clone has a single count. The V and J genes are TRBV14 and TRBJ1-1; maybe TRBD1 (6 bases). The length of the CDR3 is 13 residues. V was pared by 4 bases and J by 1 base, with 7 bases between. Germline V CDR1 and CDR2: SGHDN, FVKESK. In DNA, the CDR3 is TGTGCCAGCAGCCTGGGACAGAACACTGAAGCTTTCTTT. Translated: CASSLGQNTEAFF.

This sequence joins TRBV6-5 and TRBJ1-1; 7 nucleotides agree with TRBD1. Germline trimming cut 8 bases from V and 1 base from J; bases unmatched to any gene: 7. This CDR3 has 14 amino acids. Germline values: CDR1 MNHEY, CDR2 SVGAGI. The CDR3 spells CASYEPGGNTEAFF. DNA of the CDR3: TGTGCCAGCTACGAGCCAGGGGGGAACACTGAAGCTTTCTTT.

J is TRBJ1-5 and V is TRBV6-1, with D maybe TRBD1 (5 bases). Germline lookup yields CDR1 MNHNS and CDR2 SASEGT. This CDR3 contains 14 residues. V was pared by 4 bases and J by 0 bases, with 7 bases between. The CDR3 DNA reads as TGTGCCAGCAGTGTGACAGCTAGCAATCAGCCCCAGCATTTT. Translated, it gives CASSVTASNQPQHF.

This chain uses TRBV10-3 with TRBJ2-3, with a tentative D call TRBD1 (5 bases). V was pared by 8 bases and J by 0 bases, with 9 bases between. This CDR3 is 13 amino acids long. From germline, CDR1 is ENHRY and CDR2 SYGVKD. The CDR3 bases are TGTGCCATCTGGAACAGGAGCACAGATACGCAGTATTTT. Translated, it gives CAIWNRSTDTQYF.

This clone has a single count. V gene TRBV18 combines with J gene TRBJ1-1; D is uncertain. The CDR3 length is 14 residues. V was clipped by 9 bases and J by 1 base, with 15 bases between them. Germline CDR1 KGHSH, CDR2 LQKENI. CDR3 sequence (DNA): TGTGCCAGTTTCGAATCATTAGGGAACACTGAAGCTTTCTTT. This encodes CASFESLGNTEAFF.

V usage is TRBV27 and J usage is TRBJ2-2, with 10 positions matching TRBD1. J gave up 7 bases and V 3 bases, and 11 bases lay outside the gene matches. CDR1 and CDR2 (germline): MNHEY, SMNVEV (reference sequence). The CDR3 consists of 17 residues. Here the CDR3 DNA reads TGTGCCAGCAGTTTGGGTTTGGGACAGGGGAAATTCGGGGAGCTGTTTTTT. The encoded protein is CASSLGLGQGKFGELFF.

The J gene is TRBJ2-3, the V gene TRBV5-1; 8 bases are a match to TRBD1. The V segment lost 4 bases and the J segment 4 bases; nucleotides outside the gene matches: 11. This CDR3 spans 16 amino acids. The V gene's germline CDR1 is SGHRS and CDR2 YFSETQ. CDR3 residues: CASSVPRGREADTQYF. CDR3 nucleotide sequence: TGCGCCAGCAGCGTACCCAGGGGGCGAGAAGCAGATACGCAGTATTTT.